This T cell receptor (beta chain) is from a study of blood T cell repertoires in COVID-19. Across the study: Sites across the United States, Italy and Spain contributed samples from acute and convalescent COVID-19. T cells, B-cell-depleted T cells, or PBMCs provided the cDNA or gDNA that served as material.

The CDR3 extends over 15 amino acids. V dropped 2 bases and J dropped 5; count of bases not matched to a gene: 11. Germline V gives CDR1 GTSNPN, CDR2 SVGIG (reference sequence). Original data processing: Estimation of nucleated cell counts relied on the amplification of reference gene primers. Clones were read by immunoSEQ multiplex PCR, and TCRdb kept only the in-frame ones, dropping some. Clonal size and the V and J genes are those of that table, whereas D and trimming came from the DNA. The sample has about 210,000 clones; 82% are singletons. The clonotype was recovered from a woman aged 40-49 years with acute or convalescent COVID-19. The chain couples TRBV30 to TRBJ1-1, with 7 nucleotides matching TRBD1. The specimen sequenced was peripheral blood. CDR3 bases: TGTGCCTGGAGTTTATCTTCAGGGGGTAAGACTGAAGCTTTCTTT. Translation: CAWSLSSGGKTEAFF.